These 21 T cell receptor beta chains share one sample of origin, sequenced in a study of cytomegalovirus exposure and HLA in healthy donors. Vbeta (60) and Jbeta (13) primers were used in the PCR. TCRdb's copy holds only in-frame clones and misses some; the assay was immunoSEQ multiplex PCR. In the table there are fewer than 180,000 clones, 70% to 80% of which are singletons. Sample: PBMCs. These receptors were taken from a man aged 50 or older in good health and CMV-seropositive.

The CDR3 region is CASSSAGTYNEQFF. The CDR3 coding sequence is TGCGCCAGCAGTTCTGCGGGAACCTACAATGAGCAGTTCTTC. The rearrangement joins TRBV10-1 to TRBJ2-1; weak D call: TRBD2 (6 bases). V was cut by 5 bases and J by 2 bases, with 10 bases left in between. The germline V gene has CDR1 WNHNN and CDR2 SYGVQD (reference sequence). This CDR3 region has 14 residues.

The rearrangement uses TRBV19 and TRBJ2-5; D may be TRBD2 (5 bases). The CDR3 sequence is 14 residues long. Germline CDR1 reads LNHDA; CDR2 reads SQIVND (reference sequence). Between the trimmed V and J ends, which lost 5 bases and 4 bases, there was a span of 14 bases. CDR3 loop: CASSSSLEGETQYF. In DNA form, the CDR3 reads TGTGCCAGTAGTTCCAGTCTAGAGGGAGAGACCCAGTACTTC.

The rearrangement links TRBV6-5 to TRBJ2-7, with D perhaps matching TRBD1 (6 bases). V was shortened by 3 bases and J by 5 bases, with 14 bases between the two germline ends. Germline V gene data show CDR1 as MNHEY and CDR2 as SVGAGI. This CDR3 region has 14 residues. Here the CDR3 reads CASSYRSGDHEQYF. CDR3 DNA sequence: TGTGCCAGCAGTTATCGGTCAGGGGACCACGAGCAGTACTTC.

This clone was counted a few times. The V and J genes are TRBV5-6 and TRBJ2-5; D remains ambiguous. V lost 3 bases, J lost 7 bases, and 7 bases lay in between. The CDR3 covers 11 residues. The germline V gene encodes CDR1 SGHDT and CDR2 YYEEEE. CDR3 nucleotides: TGTGCCAGCAGCTATGGAGTGACCCAGTACTTC. It codes for CASSYGVTQYF.

This clone was picked up one time. The chain couples TRBV28 to TRBJ2-2, with 7 bases fitting TRBD1. Per the germline V gene, CDR1 is MDHEN and CDR2 is SYDVKM. With 3 bases clipped from V and 0 bases from J, the junction kept 1 base outside the gene matches. The CDR3 runs 15 residues. The CDR3 sequence is CASSFDRANTGELFF. The CDR3 nucleotides are TGTGCCAGCAGTTTCGACAGGGCGAACACCGGGGAGCTGTTTTTT.

Concerning this clone itself: The same CDR3 also results from other DNA sequences found in this sample. The rearrangement links TRBV9 to TRBJ1-4; the D gene is possibly TRBD1 (5 bases). V lost 0 bases, J lost 7 bases, and 10 bases lay in between. There are 14 residues in the CDR3. CDR1 is SGDLS and CDR2 is YYNGEE in the germline V gene. DNA for the CDR3: TGTGCCAGCAGCGTAGGGGGGGGAAGTGAAAAACTGTTTTTT. It specifies CASSVGGGSEKLFF.

The rearrangement links TRBV6-1 to TRBJ2-7, with a possible D match to TRBD1 (6 bases). This CDR3 has 13 amino acids. The V end lost 4 bases, the J end lost 4 bases, and 11 bases lay between the germline ends. Germline loops: CDR1 MNHNS, CDR2 SASEGT. Here the CDR3 reads CASSVPQGYEQYF. CDR3 nucleotide sequence: TGTGCCAGCAGTGTACCACAGGGTTACGAGCAGTACTTC.

This clone was observed once. This chain uses TRBV30 with TRBJ2-7; unclear D gene. Between the trimmed V and J ends, which lost 0 bases and 5 bases, there was a span of 11 bases. The germline V gene encodes CDR1 GTSNPN and CDR2 SVGIG (reference sequence). The CDR3 is 13 amino acids. The CDR3 DNA sequence: TGTGCCTGGAGTGTCCCCTATCTTGACGAGCAGTACTTC. Its translation is CAWSVPYLDEQYF.

The chain employs TRBV27 and TRBJ2-7, with a possible D match to TRBD2 (5 bases). Germline V gene lookup returns CDR1 MNHEY and CDR2 SMNVEV (reference sequence). CDR3 length: 15 residues. With 6 bases removed from V and 2 bases from J, the gap between germline ends came to 17 bases. CDR3 DNA sequence: TGTGCCAGCAGGGAGGTTCACTCAAGGCCCTACGAGCAGTACTTC. This translates into CASREVHSRPYEQYF.

This sequence joins TRBV29-1 and TRBJ2-7; no definite D call. Trimming removed 4 bases from V and 2 bases from J, with 9 bases in between. CDR3 length: 12 amino acids. In germline, CDR1 is SQVTM, CDR2 ANQGSEA. The CDR3 here is CSVVYSTYEQYF. Here the CDR3 DNA reads TGCAGCGTTGTTTACAGCACCTACGAGCAGTACTTC.

In its sample, this clone was seen a few times. Relative to the germline gene, one junction end is altered; a read error may explain this. V is TRBV30 and J is TRBJ2-3; no reliable D call. Germline CDR1 GTSNPN, CDR2 SVGIG (reference sequence). The CDR3 runs 15 residues. CDR3 in DNA: TGTGCCTGGAGCGAAAGGTCGATACCCACCAGAGGTTTAGATTTT. This translates into CAWSERSIPTRGLDF.

A note on this clone: A read error may account for a junction end that differs from germline. V is TRBV7-9 and J is TRBJ2-5; TRBD1 is a possible D gene (6 bases). This CDR3 spans 14 amino acids. Germline CDR1 is SEHNR and CDR2 is FQNEAQ (reference sequence). The CDR3 is CSSSLGQGWETQYF. In DNA form, the CDR3 reads TGTTCCAGCAGCTTAGGGCAGGGGTGGGAGACCCAGTACTTC.

This chain links TRBV23-1 with TRBJ2-7, with 9 bases that match TRBD1. TRBV23-1 is an ORF; its function is uncertain. The trim removed 1 base at V and 5 bases at J, leaving 6 bases unmatched. The CDR3 has 15 amino acids. Written as DNA, the CDR3 is TGCGCCAGCAGTCAATTGGGGGACAGGGTACACGAGCAGTACTTC. Translating gives CASSQLGDRVHEQYF.

V gene TRBV28 combines with J gene TRBJ1-2; tentatively, D is TRBD1 (6 bases). The CDR3 is made up of 13 amino acids. From germline, CDR1 is MDHEN and CDR2 SYDVKM. V lost 6 bases to trimming and J lost 3 bases, with 11 bases between them. The CDR3 DNA reads TGTGCCAGCAGCCCCAGGACAGACTATGGCTACACCTTC. The encoded protein is CASSPRTDYGYTF.

This chain links TRBV2 with TRBJ1-6; D remains unclear. V dropped 0 bases and J dropped 7 bases, with 7 bases sitting between them. Germline values: CDR1 SNHLY, CDR2 FYNNEI. The CDR3 runs to 14 residues. The CDR3 DNA is TGTGCCAGCAGTGAAGCGGGCAGAAATTCACCCCTCCACTTT. It encodes CASSEAGRNSPLHF.

This CDR3 reads CASSFSGNLYEQYF. The CDR3 DNA reads TGTGCCAGCAGCTTTAGCGGAAACCTCTACGAGCAGTACTTC. The V call is TRBV13, the J call TRBJ2-7; a weak D match, TRBD2 (6 bases). Germline V gene lookup returns CDR1 PRHDT and CDR2 FYEKMQ (reference sequence). The CDR3 consists of 14 residues. Deletions cut 3 bases from V and 3 bases from J, with 12 bases between.

In its sample, this clone was seen once. This rearrangement joins TRBV9 to TRBJ2-5, with TRBD1 identical over 8 bases. Germline values: CDR1 SGDLS, CDR2 YYNGEE. After removal of 0 bases from V and 2 bases from J, the junction contained 9 bases not matched to a gene. The CDR3 is 17 residues long. CDR3 DNA sequence: TGTGCCAGCAGCGTAGGGAAGACAGGGGTTGGGCAAGAGACCCAGTACTTC. It specifies CASSVGKTGVGQETQYF.

The CDR3: CASSFLRGPPEAFF. The CDR3 DNA reads as TGTGCCAGCAGTTTCCTCAGGGGCCCCCCTGAAGCTTTCTTT. The chain employs TRBV28 and TRBJ1-1, with D perhaps TRBD1 (6 bases). V shed 3 bases and J shed 6 bases, with 14 bases lying between them. Germline V lookup: CDR1 MDHEN, CDR2 SYDVKM. The CDR3 is made up of 14 amino acids.

The chain employs TRBV27 and TRBJ2-3; D perhaps matches TRBD2 (6 bases). Trimming stripped 6 bases from V and 0 bases from J, with 13 bases between. The CDR3 consists of 15 residues. Germline V gene data show CDR1 as MNHEY and CDR2 as SMNVEV (reference sequence). DNA of the CDR3: TGTGCCAGCAGCGCTTTAGCGGCAAGCACAGATACGCAGTATTTT. Residues: CASSALAASTDTQYF.

The CDR3 DNA reads TGCAGCGTTGAAGATCTTACAGGGACAGGTGGGCTTGGGCAGTACTTC. It translates to CSVEDLTGTGGLGQYF. The chain carries TRBV29-1 and TRBJ2-7, with 8 bases lining up with TRBD1. The germline V gene has CDR1 SQVTM and CDR2 ANQGSEA. V was pared by 0 bases and J by 9 bases, with 16 bases of the junction left unmatched. The CDR3 has 16 amino acids.

The table lists this clone with a few counts. V gene TRBV5-1 combines with J gene TRBJ2-3, with 7 bases identical to TRBD1. Trimming removed 8 bases from V and 2 bases from J; junction bases left unmatched: 8. The length of the CDR3 is 14 residues. The V gene's germline CDR1 is SGHRS and CDR2 YFSETQ. The CDR3 region has the DNA TGCGCCAGTGGACGGGACAGCCTCACAGATACGCAGTATTTT. Its translation is CASGRDSLTDTQYF.